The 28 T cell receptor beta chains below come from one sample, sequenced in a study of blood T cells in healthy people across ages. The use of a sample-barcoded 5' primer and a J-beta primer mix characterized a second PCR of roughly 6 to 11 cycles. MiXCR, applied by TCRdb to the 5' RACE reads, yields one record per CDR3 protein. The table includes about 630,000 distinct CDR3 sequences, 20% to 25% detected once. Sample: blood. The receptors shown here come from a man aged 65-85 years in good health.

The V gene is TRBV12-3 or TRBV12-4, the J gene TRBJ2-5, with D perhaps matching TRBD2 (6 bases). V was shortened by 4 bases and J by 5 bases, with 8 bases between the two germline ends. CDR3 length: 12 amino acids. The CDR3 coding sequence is TGTGCCAGCAGTTCCGGGAGTGAGACCCAGTACTTC. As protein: CASSSGSETQYF.

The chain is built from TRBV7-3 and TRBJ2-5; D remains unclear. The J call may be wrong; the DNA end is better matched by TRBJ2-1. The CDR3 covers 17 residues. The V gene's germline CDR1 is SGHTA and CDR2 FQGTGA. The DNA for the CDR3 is TGTGCCAGCAGCTTAGGCAGAGGAACCCGCTCCTACAATGAGCAGTTCTTC. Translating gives CASSLGRGTRSYNEQFF.

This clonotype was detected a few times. The CDR3 DNA reads as TGTGCCAGCAGTTTTCGGGGTTTTGGCTACACCTTC. This translates into CASSFRGFGYTF. The V and J genes are TRBV28 and TRBJ1-2; the D is unclear. The CDR3 runs to 12 residues. V was pared by 3 bases and J by 7 bases, with 9 bases between. Germline V gene data show CDR1 as MDHEN and CDR2 as SYDVKM.

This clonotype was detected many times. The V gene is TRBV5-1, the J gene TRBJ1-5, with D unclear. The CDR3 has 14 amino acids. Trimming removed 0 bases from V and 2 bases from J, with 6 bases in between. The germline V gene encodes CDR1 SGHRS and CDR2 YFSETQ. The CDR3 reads CASSLGDGNQPQHF. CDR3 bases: TGCGCCAGCAGCTTGGGAGACGGCAATCAGCCCCAGCATTTT. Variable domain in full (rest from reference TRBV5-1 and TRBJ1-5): KAGVTQTPRYLIKTRGQQVTLSCSPISGHRSVSWYQQTPGQGLQFLFEYFSETQRNKGNFPGRFSGRQFSNSRSEMNVSTLELGDSALYLCASSLGDGNQPQHFGDGTRLSIL.

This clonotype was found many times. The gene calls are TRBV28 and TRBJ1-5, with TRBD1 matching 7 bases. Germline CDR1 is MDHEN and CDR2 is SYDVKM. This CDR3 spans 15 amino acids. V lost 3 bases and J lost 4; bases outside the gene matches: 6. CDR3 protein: CASSFTGAGNQPQHF. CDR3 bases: TGTGCCAGCAGTTTTACAGGGGCTGGAAATCAGCCCCAGCATTTT. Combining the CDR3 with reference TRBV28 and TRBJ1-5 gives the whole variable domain DVKVTQSSRYLVKRTGEKVFLECVQDMDHENMFWYRQDPGLGLRLIYFSYDVKMKEKGDIPEGYSVSREKKERFSLILESASTNQTSMYLCASSFTGAGNQPQHFGDGTRLSIL.

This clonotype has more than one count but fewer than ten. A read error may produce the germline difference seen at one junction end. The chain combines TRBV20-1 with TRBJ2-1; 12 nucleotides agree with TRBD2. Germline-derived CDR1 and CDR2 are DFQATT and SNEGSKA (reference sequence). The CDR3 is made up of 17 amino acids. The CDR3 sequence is CSATGTSGLSSYNVQFF. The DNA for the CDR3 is TGCAGTGCCACCGGGACTAGCGGGTTAAGCTCCTACAATGTGCAGTTCTTC.

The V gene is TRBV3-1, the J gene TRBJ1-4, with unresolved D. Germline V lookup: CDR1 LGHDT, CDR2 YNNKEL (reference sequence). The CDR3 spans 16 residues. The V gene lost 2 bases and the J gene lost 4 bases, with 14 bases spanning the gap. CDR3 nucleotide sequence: TGTGCCAGCAGCCAAAGACTCGGCCGGTTTAATGAAAAACTGTTTTTT. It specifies CASSQRLGRFNEKLFF.

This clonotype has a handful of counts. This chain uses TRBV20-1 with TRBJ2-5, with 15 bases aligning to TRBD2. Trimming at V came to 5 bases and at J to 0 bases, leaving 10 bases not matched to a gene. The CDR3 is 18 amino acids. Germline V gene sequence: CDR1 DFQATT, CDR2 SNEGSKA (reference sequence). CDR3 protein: CSAGGGTSGRTYQETQYF. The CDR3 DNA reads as TGCAGTGCTGGGGGGGGGACTAGCGGGAGGACCTACCAAGAGACCCAGTACTTC.

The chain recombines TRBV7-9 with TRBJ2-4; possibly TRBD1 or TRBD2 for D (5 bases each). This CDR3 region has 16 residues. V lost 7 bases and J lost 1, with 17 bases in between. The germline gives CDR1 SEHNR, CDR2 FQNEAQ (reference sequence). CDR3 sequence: CASNPGEGMAKNIQYF. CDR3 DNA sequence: TGTGCCAGCAACCCTGGCGAGGGGATGGCCAAAAACATTCAGTACTTC. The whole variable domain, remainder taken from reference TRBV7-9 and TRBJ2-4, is DTGVSQNPRHKITKRGQNVTFRCDPISEHNRLYWYRQTLGQGPEFLTYFQNEAQLEKSRLLSDRFSAERPKGSFSTLEIQRTEQGDSAMYLCASNPGEGMAKNIQYFGAGTRLSVL.

The CDR3 DNA follows: TGCGCCAGCAGCTTGGGACGGGACTACAAAGAGACCCAGTACTTC. It encodes CASSLGRDYKETQYF. The rearrangement uses TRBV5-1 and TRBJ2-5; 7 positions agree with TRBD2. The V gene end was trimmed by 0 bases and the J gene end by 3 bases; junction bases not matched to a gene: 5. The CDR3 has 15 residues. From germline, CDR1 is SGHRS and CDR2 YFSETQ.

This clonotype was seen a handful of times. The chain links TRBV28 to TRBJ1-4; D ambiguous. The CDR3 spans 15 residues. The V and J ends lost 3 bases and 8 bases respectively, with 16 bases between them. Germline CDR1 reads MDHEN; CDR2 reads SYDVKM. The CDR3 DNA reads TGTGCCAGCAGTTTGACGACCTCCGGTACAGAAAAACTGTTTTTT. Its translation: CASSLTTSGTEKLFF.

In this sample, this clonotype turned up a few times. CDR3 sequence (DNA): TGTGCCAGCAGACCCGGGACTAGCGGGACTGAGCAGTTCTTC. This encodes CASRPGTSGTEQFF. This chain uses TRBV7-2 with TRBJ2-1; TRBD2 agrees at 13 bases. In germline, CDR1 is SGHTA, CDR2 FQGNSA. With 6 bases clipped from V and 9 bases from J, the junction kept 5 bases outside the gene matches. This CDR3 spans 14 amino acids.

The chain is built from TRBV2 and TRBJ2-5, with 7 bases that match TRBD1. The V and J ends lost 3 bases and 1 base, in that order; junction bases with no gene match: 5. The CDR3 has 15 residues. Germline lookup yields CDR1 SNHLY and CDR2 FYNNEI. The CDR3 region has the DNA TGTGCCAGCAGTGACGCCGGGACAGTCCAAGAGACCCAGTACTTC. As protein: CASSDAGTVQETQYF.

Here the CDR3 reads CSALGPGEKLFF. The DNA for the CDR3 is TGCAGTGCACTGGGACCTGGTGAAAAACTGTTTTTT. V usage is TRBV20-1 and J usage is TRBJ1-4; TRBD1 is a possible D gene (5 bases). The V gene lost 6 bases and the J gene lost 7 bases, with 12 bases spanning the gap. The CDR3 runs to 12 residues. CDR1 and CDR2 (germline): DFQATT, SNEGSKA (reference sequence).

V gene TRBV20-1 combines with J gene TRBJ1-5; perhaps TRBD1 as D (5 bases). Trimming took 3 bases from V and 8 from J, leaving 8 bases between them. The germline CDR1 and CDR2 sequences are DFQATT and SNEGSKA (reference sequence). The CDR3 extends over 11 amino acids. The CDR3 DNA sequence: TGCAGTGCTAGCGGAGGGGAGCCCCAGCATTTT. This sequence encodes CSASGGEPQHF.

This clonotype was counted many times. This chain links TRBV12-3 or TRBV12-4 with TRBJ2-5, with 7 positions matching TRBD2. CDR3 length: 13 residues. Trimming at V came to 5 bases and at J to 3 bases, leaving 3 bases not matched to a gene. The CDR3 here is CASSRTREETQYF. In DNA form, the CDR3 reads TGTGCCAGCAGTAGGACTAGAGAAGAGACCCAGTACTTC.

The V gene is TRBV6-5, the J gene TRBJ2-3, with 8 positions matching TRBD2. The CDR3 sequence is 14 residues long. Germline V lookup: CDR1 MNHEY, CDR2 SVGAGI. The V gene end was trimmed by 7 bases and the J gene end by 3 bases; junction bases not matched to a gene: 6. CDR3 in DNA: TGTGCCAGCAAGGGAAGCGGGAGAACAGATACGCAGTATTTT. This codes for CASKGSGRTDTQYF.

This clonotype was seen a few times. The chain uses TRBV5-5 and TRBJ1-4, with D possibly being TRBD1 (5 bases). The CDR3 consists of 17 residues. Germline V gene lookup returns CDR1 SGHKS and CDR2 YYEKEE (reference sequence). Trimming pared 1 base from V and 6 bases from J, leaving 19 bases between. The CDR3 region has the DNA TGTGCCAGCAGCTTGTACCCGGCATCGGGGGGAGATGAAAAACTGTTTTTT. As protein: CASSLYPASGGDEKLFF.

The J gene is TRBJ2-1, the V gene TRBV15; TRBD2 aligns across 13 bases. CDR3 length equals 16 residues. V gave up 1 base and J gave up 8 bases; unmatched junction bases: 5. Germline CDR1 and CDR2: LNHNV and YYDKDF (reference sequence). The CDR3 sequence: CATSRAGLAGAHEQFF. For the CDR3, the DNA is TGTGCCACCAGCAGAGCAGGACTAGCGGGAGCACATGAGCAGTTCTTC.

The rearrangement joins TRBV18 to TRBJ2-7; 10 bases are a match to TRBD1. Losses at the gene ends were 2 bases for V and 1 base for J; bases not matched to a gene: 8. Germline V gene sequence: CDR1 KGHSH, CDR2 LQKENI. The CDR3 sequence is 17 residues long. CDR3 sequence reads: CASSPASGTGASYEQYF. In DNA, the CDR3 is TGTGCCAGCTCACCAGCCTCCGGGACAGGGGCATCCTACGAGCAGTACTTC.

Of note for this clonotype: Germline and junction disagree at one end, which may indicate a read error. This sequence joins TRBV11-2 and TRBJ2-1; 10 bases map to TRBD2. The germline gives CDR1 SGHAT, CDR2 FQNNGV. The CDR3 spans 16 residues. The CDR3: CAGSLRLASGGYEQFF. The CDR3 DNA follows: TGTGCCGGCAGCTTAAGGCTCGCTAGCGGGGGTTATGAGCAGTTCTTC.

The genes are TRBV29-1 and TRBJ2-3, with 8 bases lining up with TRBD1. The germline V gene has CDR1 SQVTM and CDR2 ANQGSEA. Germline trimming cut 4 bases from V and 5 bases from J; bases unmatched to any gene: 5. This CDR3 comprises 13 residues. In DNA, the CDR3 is TGCAGCGTTGGACAGGGGTTCGGAGATACGCAGTATTTT. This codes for CSVGQGFGDTQYF.

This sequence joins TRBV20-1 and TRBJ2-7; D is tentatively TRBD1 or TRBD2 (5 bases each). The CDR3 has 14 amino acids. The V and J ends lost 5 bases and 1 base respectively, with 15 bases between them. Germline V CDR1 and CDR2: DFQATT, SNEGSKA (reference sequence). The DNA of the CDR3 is TGCAGTGCTGGCCCCGGGGCTCCATCCTACGAGCAGTACTTC. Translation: CSAGPGAPSYEQYF.

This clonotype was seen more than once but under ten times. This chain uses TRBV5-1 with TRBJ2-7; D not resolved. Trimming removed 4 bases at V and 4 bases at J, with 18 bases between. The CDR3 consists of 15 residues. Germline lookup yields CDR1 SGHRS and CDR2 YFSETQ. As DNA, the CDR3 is TGCGCCAGCAGCCCGACCAGTACTTTGGGGTACGAGCAGTACTTC. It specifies CASSPTSTLGYEQYF.

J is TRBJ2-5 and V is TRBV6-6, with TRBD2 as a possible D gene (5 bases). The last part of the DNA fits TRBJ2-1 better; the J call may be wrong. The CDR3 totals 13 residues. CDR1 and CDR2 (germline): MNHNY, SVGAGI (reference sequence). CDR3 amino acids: CASTSLVVNEQFF. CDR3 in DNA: TGTGCCAGCACCTCACTAGTTGTCAATGAGCAGTTCTTC.

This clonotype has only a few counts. CDR3 protein: CASSQPSAGTDTQYF. The CDR3 DNA reads TGCGCCAGCAGCCAACCATCGGCGGGCACAGATACGCAGTATTTT. This chain uses TRBV4-1 with TRBJ2-3, with D unresolved. The length of the CDR3 is 15 residues. Germline V gives CDR1 MGHRA, CDR2 YSYEKL. Trimming pared 2 bases from V and 1 base from J, leaving 10 bases between.

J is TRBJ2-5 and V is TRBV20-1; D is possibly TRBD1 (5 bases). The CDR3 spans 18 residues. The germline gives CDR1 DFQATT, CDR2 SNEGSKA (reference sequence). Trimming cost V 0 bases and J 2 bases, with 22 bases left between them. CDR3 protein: CSAREAGTGRGDQETQYF. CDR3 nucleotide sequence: TGCAGTGCTAGAGAGGCTGGAACAGGCCGTGGGGATCAAGAGACCCAGTACTTC.

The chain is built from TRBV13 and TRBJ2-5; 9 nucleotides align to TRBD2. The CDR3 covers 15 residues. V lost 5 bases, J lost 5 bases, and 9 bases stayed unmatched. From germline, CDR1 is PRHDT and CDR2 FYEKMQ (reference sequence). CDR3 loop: CASSATTSGQETQYF. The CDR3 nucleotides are TGTGCCAGCAGCGCCACGACTAGCGGCCAGGAGACCCAGTACTTC.